The 25 T cell receptor beta chains below all came from one sample that was sequenced in a study of T cell changes during pregnancy in multiple sclerosis. Some clones are missing from TCRdb's copy, which holds only in-frame ones; the method was immunoSEQ multiplex PCR. In the table there are 54,000 or so clones, approximately 92% of which are singletons. The sample consisted of CD4+ T cells from peripheral blood mononuclear cells, taken before pregnancy. All receptors derive from a female donor with multiple sclerosis, enrolled in a pregnancy study.

The chain has TRBV7-3 and TRBJ1-1; weak D call: TRBD1 (6 bases). The CDR3 runs to 13 residues. Germline CDR1 is SGHTA and CDR2 is FQGTGA. Trimming pared 2 bases from V and 6 bases from J, leaving 10 bases between. As DNA, the CDR3 is TGTGCCAGCAGCTTATTACAGGGAGCTGAAGCTTTCTTT. The encoded protein is CASSLLQGAEAFF.

The V and J genes are TRBV4-1 and TRBJ2-2; D gene unclear. The CDR3 runs 12 residues. Germline V gene sequence: CDR1 MGHRA, CDR2 YSYEKL. V lost 1 base, J lost 7 bases, and 4 bases lay in between. The DNA of the CDR3 is TGCGCCAGCAGCCAAGGTATCGGGGAGCTGTTTTTT. It codes for CASSQGIGELFF.

The chain is built from TRBV7-2 and TRBJ1-4; 7 nucleotides line up with TRBD1. The trim removed 4 bases at V and 5 bases at J, leaving 4 bases unmatched. The length of the CDR3 is 14 residues. The V gene's germline CDR1 is SGHTA and CDR2 FQGNSA. Here the CDR3 reads CASSSTGWNEKLFF. The CDR3 nucleotides read TGTGCCAGCAGCTCGACAGGGTGGAATGAAAAACTGTTTTTT.

This clone was counted only a few times. This sequence joins TRBV27 and TRBJ1-5; maybe TRBD1 (6 bases). CDR3 length: 15 residues. Trimming took 5 bases from V and 6 from J, leaving 17 bases between them. Looked up from germline, CDR1 is MNHEY and CDR2 is SMNVEV (reference sequence). CDR3 in amino acids: CASSTQGRVGQPQHF. As DNA, the CDR3 is TGTGCCAGCAGTACACAGGGACGGGTCGGTCAGCCCCAGCATTTT.

The rearrangement uses TRBV4-3 and TRBJ2-1, with 9 nucleotides matching TRBD2. CDR3 length: 16 residues. The germline V gene has CDR1 LGHNA and CDR2 YSLEER. The trim removed 0 bases at V and 7 bases at J, leaving 7 bases unmatched. The CDR3 loop reads CASSQEHLAGWNEQFF. The CDR3 DNA reads TGCGCCAGCAGCCAAGAGCATCTAGCGGGATGGAATGAGCAGTTCTTC.

In its sample, this clone was seen once. This rearrangement joins TRBV19 to TRBJ1-3; TRBD1 might be the D (6 bases). This CDR3 is 18 amino acids long. V lost 5 bases and J lost 0, with 20 bases in between. Germline-derived CDR1 and CDR2 are LNHDA and SQIVND (reference sequence). The CDR3 coding sequence is TGTGCCAGTAGTCAATATGGACAGCAAGGGGCCTCTGGAAACACCATATATTTT. This translates into CASSQYGQQGASGNTIYF.

This chain connects TRBV21-1 to TRBJ2-7; the table names TRBD2, a call not compared with the DNA. TRBV21-1 is marked as a pseudogene. There are 18 residues in the CDR3. CDR3 sequence reads: CASSKVWVELAGDYEQYF. The CDR3 DNA sequence: TGTGCCAGCAGCAAAGTTTGGGTCGAACTAGCGGGAGACTACGAGCAGTACTTC.

The chain carries TRBV7-9 and TRBJ1-1; the D gene is possibly TRBD1 (5 bases). The CDR3 contains 14 residues. Germline V gene sequence: CDR1 SEHNR, CDR2 FQNEAQ (reference sequence). V lost 4 bases and J 5 bases, leaving 14 bases between the germline ends. As DNA, the CDR3 is TGTGCCAGCAGCTCCAGCGGGGGTCAAACTGAAGCTTTCTTT. Its protein product is CASSSSGGQTEAFF.

V and J are TRBV6-7 and TRBJ2-4; 8 positions match TRBD1. TRBV6-7 is designated an ORF whose function remains uncertain. With 5 bases clipped from V and 2 bases from J, the junction kept 11 bases outside the gene matches. CDR3 length: 17 amino acids. CDR3 coding DNA: TGTGCCAGCAGTACCTCAGGGGGCGGTGGGACCAAAAACATTCAGTACTTC. This translates into CASSTSGGGGTKNIQYF.

This clone was picked up one time. The chain carries TRBV30 and TRBJ2-4, with D possibly being TRBD2 (5 bases). Trimming cost V 5 bases and J 2 bases, with 7 bases left between them. CDR3 size: 12 residues. In germline, CDR1 is GTSNPN, CDR2 SVGIG (reference sequence). CDR3 sequence (DNA): TGTGCCTGGGAGGGATCCAAAAACATTCAGTACTTC. This sequence encodes CAWEGSKNIQYF.

This clone has just one count. The V call is TRBV19, the J call TRBJ2-5; D is possibly TRBD1 (5 bases). Germline loops: CDR1 LNHDA, CDR2 SQIVND (reference sequence). V was clipped by 7 bases and J by 1 base, with 13 bases between them. This CDR3 is built from 14 residues. This CDR3 reads CASTGHGSQETQYF. The CDR3 DNA sequence: TGTGCCAGTACCGGACATGGCAGCCAAGAGACCCAGTACTTC. Together with reference TRBV19 and TRBJ2-5, the CDR3 gives the full variable domain: DGGITQSPKYLFRKEGQNVTLSCEQNLNHDAMYWYRQDPGQGLRLIYYSQIVNDFQKGDIAEGYSVSREKKESFPLTVTSAQKNPTAFYLCASTGHGSQETQYFGPGTRLLVL.

V is TRBV4-3 and J is TRBJ1-3, with TRBD1 matching 9 bases. Trimming cost V 1 base and J 0 bases; bases outside gene matches: 7. This CDR3 contains 18 residues. Germline CDR1 and CDR2: LGHNA and YSLEER. This CDR3 reads CASSQVPGQGSSGNTIYF. DNA of the CDR3: TGCGCCAGCAGCCAAGTACCGGGACAGGGTTCCTCTGGAAACACCATATATTTT.

This clone showed up just a few times. The gene calls are TRBV29-1 and TRBJ1-3, with TRBD1 as a possible D gene (6 bases). Trimming stripped 5 bases from V and 2 bases from J, with 13 bases between. The CDR3 has 14 residues. Germline loops: CDR1 SQVTM, CDR2 ANQGSEA. The DNA of the CDR3 is TGCAGCGTTCTGGGGCAGGGGCCTGGAAACACCATATATTTT. Amino acids: CSVLGQGPGNTIYF. The entire variable domain, with the rest obtained from reference TRBV29-1 and TRBJ1-3, is as follows: SAVISQKPSRDICQRGTSLTIQCQVDSQVTMMFWYRQQPGQSLTLIATANQGSEATYESGFVIDKFPISRPNLTFSTLTVSNMSPEDSSIYLCSVLGQGPGNTIYFGEGSWLTVV.

The chain recombines TRBV7-9 with TRBJ2-5, with D tentatively TRBD2 (6 bases). CDR3 length: 14 amino acids. Trimming pared 6 bases from V and 5 bases from J, leaving 16 bases between. Germline CDR1 reads SEHNR; CDR2 reads FQNEAQ (reference sequence). Here the CDR3 DNA reads TGTGCCAGCAGGGGAGCGGGCGCAGGGGAGACCCAGTACTTC. This sequence encodes CASRGAGAGETQYF.

V gene TRBV7-2 combines with J gene TRBJ1-1; D may be TRBD1 (5 bases). With 1 base removed from V and 1 base from J, the gap between germline ends came to 7 bases. Germline values: CDR1 SGHTA, CDR2 FQGNSA. This CDR3 region has 14 residues. This CDR3 reads CASSLGQGNTEAFF. In DNA form, the CDR3 reads TGTGCCAGCAGCTTAGGGCAGGGGAACACTGAAGCTTTCTTT. Based on the CDR3 plus reference TRBV7-2 and TRBJ1-1, the full variable domain is GAGVSQSPSNKVTEKGKDVELRCDPISGHTALYWYRQSLGQGLEFLIYFQGNSAPDKSGLPSDRFSAERTGGSVSTLTIQRTQQEDSAVYLCASSLGQGNTEAFFGQGTRLTVV.

CDR3 amino acids: CASSPRDRYRGQFF. The CDR3 coding sequence is TGTGCCAGCAGCCCCCGGGACAGGTATAGGGGGCAGTTCTTC. This chain joins TRBV5-8 and TRBJ2-1; 8 bases match TRBD1. Looked up from germline, CDR1 is SGHTS and CDR2 is YDEGEE. The CDR3 loop spans 14 amino acids. Trimming at V came to 4 bases and at J to 12 bases, leaving 12 bases not matched to a gene.

The chain employs TRBV6-1 and TRBJ2-7; no clear D. This CDR3 region has 13 residues. Germline CDR1 reads MNHNS; CDR2 reads SASEGT. The V end lost 8 bases, the J end lost 2 bases, and 13 bases lay between the germline ends. CDR3 coding DNA: TGTGCCAGCGCATTGAAGCTGGCCTACGAGCAGTACTTC. Protein product: CASALKLAYEQYF.

The chain uses TRBV7-9 and TRBJ1-1; 7 bases map to TRBD1. The CDR3 covers 14 residues. Germline loops: CDR1 SEHNR, CDR2 FQNEAQ (reference sequence). V shed 3 bases and J 5 bases; nucleotides not matched to a gene: 6. The CDR3 loop reads CASSLGQFGTEAFF. The CDR3 bases are TGTGCCAGCAGCTTGGGACAGTTCGGAACTGAAGCTTTCTTT. Together with reference TRBV7-9 and TRBJ1-1, the CDR3 gives the full variable domain: DTGVSQNPRHKITKRGQNVTFRCDPISEHNRLYWYRQTLGQGPEFLTYFQNEAQLEKSRLLSDRFSAERPKGSFSTLEIQRTEQGDSAMYLCASSLGQFGTEAFFGQGTRLTVV.

The V call is TRBV19, the J call TRBJ2-2; 9 nucleotides agree with TRBD2. This CDR3 has 16 amino acids. V lost 3 bases and J lost 1; bases outside the gene matches: 3. The germline V gene has CDR1 LNHDA and CDR2 SQIVND (reference sequence). As DNA, the CDR3 is TGTGCCAGTAGTATCCTAGCGGGATGGAACACCGGGGAGCTGTTTTTT. This gives the protein CASSILAGWNTGELFF. The full variable domain, in which reference TRBV19 and TRBJ2-2 provide the parts outside the CDR3, is DGGITQSPKYLFRKEGQNVTLSCEQNLNHDAMYWYRQDPGQGLRLIYYSQIVNDFQKGDIAEGYSVSREKKESFPLTVTSAQKNPTAFYLCASSILAGWNTGELFFGEGSRLTVL.

This clone was counted between two and nine times. The DNA of the CDR3 is TGTGCCAGCAGCTTGGGTCGGAAAACTAGTGGCTCCTACAATGAGCAGTTCTTC. It encodes CASSLGRKTSGSYNEQFF. This chain connects TRBV5-8 to TRBJ2-1; D is possibly TRBD2 (5 bases). V lost 0 bases, J lost 0 bases, and 16 bases lay in between. CDR3 length: 18 residues. Germline V gene lookup returns CDR1 SGHTS and CDR2 YDEGEE. The entire variable domain, with the rest obtained from reference TRBV5-8 and TRBJ2-1, is as follows: EAGVTQSPTHLIKTRGQQATLRCSPISGHTSVYWYQQALGLGLQFLLWYDEGEERNRGNFPPRFSGRQFPNYSSELNVNALELEDSALYLCASSLGRKTSGSYNEQFFGPGTRLTVL.

The V call is TRBV19, the J call TRBJ2-1; TRBD1 matches 8 bases. V shed 3 bases and J 11 bases; nucleotides not matched to a gene: 6. The CDR3 totals 13 residues. Germline V gene lookup returns CDR1 LNHDA and CDR2 SQIVND (reference sequence). The CDR3 region is CASSIRRGPQQFF. The DNA for the CDR3 is TGTGCCAGTAGTATCCGCAGGGGGCCCCAGCAGTTCTTC.

The V gene is TRBV2, the J gene TRBJ2-7, with a weak D call TRBD2 (5 bases). The germline V gene encodes CDR1 SNHLY and CDR2 FYNNEI. Trimming cost V 5 bases and J 6 bases, with 14 bases left between them. The CDR3 extends over 13 amino acids. The CDR3 nucleotides are TGTGCCAGCAGTTCCTCGGCGGCGGGCGAGCAGTACTTC. Translated: CASSSSAAGEQYF.

The chain is built from TRBV29-1 and TRBJ2-7; the match to TRBD2 covers 7 bases. The ends lost 0 bases at V and 4 bases at J; junction bases unmatched: 12. This CDR3 is 16 amino acids long. Germline CDR1 is SQVTM and CDR2 is ANQGSEA. CDR3 bases: TGCAGCGTTGAAGAGGGAGCGAGGGCCGGGAGGTACGAGCAGTACTTC. Its protein is CSVEEGARAGRYEQYF.

Details on this clone: Compared with germline, one end of the junction differs, possibly owing to a read error. The chain links TRBV29-1 to TRBJ2-5, with D hard to call. CDR1 and CDR2 (germline): SQVTM, ANQGSEA. This CDR3 contains 14 residues. CDR3 sequence reads: CSVEGSLRRETQYF. The CDR3 DNA follows: TGCAGCGTCGAAGGGTCCCTCCGGCGGGAGACCCAGTACTTC.

A single count supports this clone. The chain links TRBV7-3 to TRBJ2-7; no reliable D call. V was pared by 5 bases and J by 3 bases, with 11 bases between. The CDR3 totals 13 residues. Germline lookup yields CDR1 SGHTA and CDR2 FQGTGA. The CDR3: CASSPTPGYEQYF. CDR3 DNA: TGTGCCAGCAGCCCTACCCCAGGCTACGAGCAGTACTTC.